A single sample gave rise to the 2 T cell receptor beta chains below, sequenced in a study of T-cell memory formation after mild COVID-19 (dated by TCRdb to the early 2020s). The library was generated by 5' RACE. Sequencing instrument: Illumina NovaSeq 6000. TCRdb reprocessed the public reads (quality trimming at Q25 with fastp, clone calling with MiXCR) and kept in-frame beta chains. A single entry per CDR3 protein holds the most common genes and DNA from its merged rows. The sample profile shows 300,000 to 350,000 distinct CDR3 sequences; 15% to 20% of them were found once. Approximately 21% of the sample is in the top ten clones. The sample comprised PBMCs or a T cell subset sorted from them (not recorded which). The receptors come from a man aged 18 to 29 who had mild COVID-19 (a few samples of this study predate the infection). The sample titles of this study are shuffled in the database, so cell type and time point are left out; the donor was told from shared clones.

A few counts support this clonotype. The CDR3 DNA follows: TGTGCCAGCAGTCCGACTAGCGGGGGGCTGGAAGAGACCCAGTACTTC. Translation: CASSPTSGGLEETQYF. This sequence joins TRBV27 and TRBJ2-5, with 13 bases identical to TRBD2. Germline trimming cut 5 bases from V and 3 bases from J; bases unmatched to any gene: 6. The CDR3 consists of 16 residues. Germline values: CDR1 MNHEY, CDR2 SMNVEV (reference sequence).

V gene TRBV4-2 combines with J gene TRBJ2-3; D possibly corresponds to TRBD2 (5 bases). CDR1 is LGHNA and CDR2 is YNFKEQ in the germline V gene. The CDR3 consists of 14 residues. V was shortened by 4 bases and J by 1 base, with 9 bases between the two germline ends. Here the CDR3 reads CASSPEGGTDTQYF. The CDR3 coding sequence is TGTGCCAGCAGCCCCGAGGGCGGCACAGATACGCAGTATTTT.